A single sample gave rise to the 24 T cell receptor delta chains below, sequenced in a study of Vδ1+ human thymocytes. The study's findings and limits: Highly polyclonal TRG and TRD repertoires with Gaussian CDR3 length distributions appeared in thymus.

Antigen specificity for these receptors is unknown. The template was reverse-transcribed extracted RNA. Multiplex PCR used pooled V-gene forward primers and a constant-region reverse primer to amplify CDR3s. With CATT, TCRdb re-called clones from the multiplex PCR reads. This table holds approximately 25,000 delta-chain clones, approximately 32% found once. The sample was Vdelta1+ gamma-delta thymocytes from the thymus. The subset is: FACS-sorted CD3+ TCRalphabeta- TCRVdelta1+ TCRVdelta2- thymocytes. Receptors originate from a boy under two years old who had congenital heart surgery.

On this clone itself: One base separates it from a far larger clone, so it is likely a read error. This chain uses TRDV2 with TRDJ2, with 7 bases aligning to TRDD3. The CDR3 totals 15 residues. V trimming: 5 bases; J trimming: 8 bases; junction bases outside the gene matches: 13. CDR1 and CDR2 (germline): GEAIGNYY, EKD. The CDR3 DNA sequence: TGTGCCTGTGCCAAGGTACGGGGGATGGGGGCACAACTCTTCTTT. Amino acids: CACAKVRGMGAQLFF.

This chain links TRDV1 with TRDJ1, with TRDD2 as a possible D gene (6 bases). V dropped 0 bases and J dropped 1 base, with 15 bases sitting between them. Germline V gene data show CDR1 as TSWWSYY and CDR2 as QGS. The CDR3 is 17 residues long. The CDR3 DNA sequence: TGTGCTCTTGGGGAACTTACTTCCTTAGAACCCACCGATAAACTCATCTTT. It specifies CALGELTSLEPTDKLIF.

The rearrangement uses TRDV1 and TRDJ1; 11 nucleotides align to TRDD3. J was trimmed by 4 bases and V by 4 bases; bases with no gene match: 23. CDR1 is TSWWSYY, CDR2 QGS, per germline. This CDR3 is built from 21 residues. This chain's CDR3 is CALGAQAPQVGDTQPGDKLIF. CDR3 coding DNA: TGTGCTCTTGGGGCCCAGGCCCCTCAAGTGGGGGATACGCAACCCGGCGATAAACTCATCTTT.

The chain links TRDV1 to TRDJ1; 13 bases fit TRDD3. This CDR3 region has 21 residues. V was pared by 2 bases and J by 0 bases, with 15 bases of the junction left unmatched. CDR1 TSWWSYY and CDR2 QGS come from the germline V gene. This chain's CDR3 is CALGEGFRTGGYAPYTDKLIF. The CDR3 nucleotides read TGTGCTCTTGGGGAAGGGTTTCGTACTGGGGGATACGCGCCATACACCGATAAACTCATCTTT.

With regard to this clone: Given a much more abundant clone one base away, this may be a read error. This sequence joins TRDV1 and TRDJ1; possibly TRDD2 for D (6 bases). Germline CDR1 is TSWWSYY and CDR2 is QGS. This CDR3 is built from 17 residues. The V end lost 4 bases, the J end lost 0 bases, and 18 bases lay between the germline ends. CDR3 sequence reads: CALGGLSYQTYTDKLIF. As DNA, the CDR3 is TGTGCTCTTGGGGGACTCTCCTACCAGACGTACACCGATAAACTCATCTTT.

The count of this clone is one. The chain combines TRDV1 with TRDJ1, with 10 positions matching TRDD3. V dropped 5 bases and J dropped 0; count of bases not matched to a gene: 18. The germline CDR1 and CDR2 sequences are TSWWSYY and QGS. CDR3 length: 20 amino acids. The CDR3 region has the DNA TGTGCTCTTGGGCACGCGCTCCTCGGGGGTGGGGGATACCACACCGATAAACTCATCTTT. Translated: CALGHALLGGGGYHTDKLIF.

On this clone: The germline gene is not matched at one end of the junction; a read error may be the cause. This chain joins TRDV1 and TRDJ1, with D perhaps matching TRDD3 (5 bases). The CDR3 covers 22 residues. The germline gives CDR1 TSWWSYY, CDR2 QGS. Written as DNA, the CDR3 is TGTGCTCTTGGGGAATGTTCCCCCGCTACGTTAGGGGACAGATGGGCAAACAAAAAACCCATCTTT. It yields the protein CALGECSPATLGDRWANKKPIF.

This clone appeared a few times. The chain recombines TRDV1 with TRDJ1; TRDD2 or TRDD3 may be the D gene (5 bases each). The CDR3 is 19 residues long. V was clipped by 4 bases and J by 0 bases, with 24 bases between them. Germline V gives CDR1 TSWWSYY, CDR2 QGS. The CDR3 bases are TGTGCTCTTGGGGCACAAACGTACTGGCGCCCTTCGTACACCGATAAACTCATCTTT. Translating it yields CALGAQTYWRPSYTDKLIF.

Remarks on this clone: At the DNA level, this CDR3 is encoded by other sequences in the same sample as well. The rearrangement uses TRDV1 and TRDJ1; 11 bases map to TRDD3. The CDR3 runs 25 residues. V shed 2 bases, J shed 0 bases, and the junction held 29 bases outside the gene matches. CDR1 TSWWSYY and CDR2 QGS come from the germline V gene. The CDR3 sequence: CALGESGWSYAGLMGDTRYTDKLIF. CDR3 nucleotides: TGTGCTCTTGGGGAATCCGGTTGGTCCTATGCTGGTTTGATGGGGGATACGCGGTACACCGATAAACTCATCTTT.

The V gene is TRDV1, the J gene TRDJ1; unclear D gene. Germline CDR1 TSWWSYY, CDR2 QGS. Between the trimmed V and J ends, which lost 4 bases and 11 bases, there was a span of 26 bases. The CDR3 runs to 16 residues. The CDR3 DNA reads TGTGCTCTTGGGGTTCCCCCCCGTCCCCCATACCTAAAGCTCATCTTT. Residues: CALGVPPRPPYLKLIF.

A few counts support this clone. V and J are TRDV1 and TRDJ1, with 11 bases aligning to TRDD3. Trimming cost V 3 bases and J 8 bases; bases outside gene matches: 20. Germline CDR1 is TSWWSYY and CDR2 is QGS. The CDR3 loop spans 19 amino acids. The CDR3 is CALGDRGIFLHWGIDKLIF. CDR3 sequence (DNA): TGTGCTCTTGGGGACCGGGGAATTTTCCTGCACTGGGGGATAGACAAACTCATCTTT.

In the case of this clone: This may be a read error, as it is one base from a much larger clone. The J gene is TRDJ1, the V gene TRDV1; D may be TRDD2 or TRDD3 (5 bases each). The V gene lost 1 base and the J gene lost 6 bases, with 36 bases spanning the gap. Germline CDR1 TSWWSYY, CDR2 QGS. The CDR3 is 22 amino acids. CDR3 in DNA: TGTGCTCTTGGGGAACGCTCCAGCCTTCACCTCTTCCCTGAGGGGGTATCCAATAAACTCATCTTT. It translates to CALGERSSLHLFPEGVSNKLIF.

V usage is TRDV1 and J usage is TRDJ1; D unclear. Germline CDR1 reads TSWWSYY; CDR2 reads QGS. The ends were cut back, 3 bases at V and 0 bases at J, with 14 bases in the middle. The CDR3 length is 16 residues. CDR3 loop: CALGDLPRADTDKLIF. The CDR3, as DNA: TGTGCTCTTGGGGATCTGCCTCGGGCGGACACCGATAAACTCATCTTT.

Concerning this clone itself: At the DNA level, this CDR3 is encoded by other sequences in the same sample as well. The rearrangement uses TRDV1 and TRDJ1, with D possibly matching TRDD2 (5 bases). The CDR3 is 20 amino acids. V lost 0 bases, J lost 3 bases, and 26 bases lay in between. The germline V gene has CDR1 TSWWSYY and CDR2 QGS. The CDR3 sequence: CALGELGLLLDLLFSDKLIF. The DNA of the CDR3 is TGTGCTCTTGGGGAACTAGGGCTCCTCCTAGACCTATTGTTTTCCGATAAACTCATCTTT.

This clone has more than one count but fewer than ten. V is TRDV1 and J is TRDJ1, with 7 bases fitting TRDD3. Germline V CDR1 and CDR2: TSWWSYY, QGS. Trimming took 3 bases from V and 0 from J; bases not matched to a gene: 46. This CDR3 spans 29 amino acids. The CDR3 sequence is CALGELPKIKGGRIGVGVWGPPYTDKLIF. The DNA of the CDR3 is TGTGCTCTTGGGGAGCTCCCGAAAATAAAGGGTGGTCGGATCGGGGTTGGGGTCTGGGGGCCCCCTTACACCGATAAACTCATCTTT.

Notes on this clone: Different DNA sequences within this sample yield the same CDR3. The rearrangement uses TRDV1 and TRDJ2, with a weak D call TRDD3 (5 bases). V was shortened by 0 bases and J by 5 bases, with 28 bases between the two germline ends. Germline V gene data show CDR1 as TSWWSYY and CDR2 as QGS. This CDR3 is 21 amino acids long. DNA of the CDR3: TGTGCTCTTGGGGAACTCTGGCATCACACACCGGGGGTCCAAAAAACAGCACAACTCTTCTTT. It encodes CALGELWHHTPGVQKTAQLFF.

Sample share makes this clone medium-sized. The sample carries other DNA sequences with the same CDR3. This chain uses TRDV2 with TRDJ3; 8 positions match TRDD3. V was clipped by 0 bases and J by 0 bases; unmatched bases: 9. The CDR3 has 20 residues. The germline V gene has CDR1 GEAIGNYY and CDR2 EKD. The CDR3: CACDTLVLGGSSWDTRQMFF. CDR3 sequence (DNA): TGTGCCTGTGACACCCTCGTACTGGGGGGGAGCTCCTGGGACACCCGACAGATGTTTTTC.

The chain is built from TRDV1 and TRDJ1; D not resolved. Between the trimmed V and J ends, which lost 5 bases and 9 bases, there was a span of 19 bases. This CDR3 is 14 amino acids long. Germline V CDR1 and CDR2: TSWWSYY, QGS. The CDR3 bases are TGTGCTCTTGGGAATATCCGATTGGAGGAACAACTCATCTTT. It is translated as CALGNIRLEEQLIF.

This clone was counted a few times. The chain couples TRDV1 to TRDJ1, with TRDD3 matching 13 bases. CDR1 TSWWSYY and CDR2 QGS come from the germline V gene. The CDR3 runs to 26 residues. V lost 1 base and J lost 0; bases outside the gene matches: 29. The CDR3 here is CALGEPTPTFRTGYWGIRVYTDKLIF. The DNA for the CDR3 is TGTGCTCTTGGGGAACCCACCCCAACCTTCCGTACCGGGTACTGGGGGATACGCGTATACACCGATAAACTCATCTTT.

This rearrangement joins TRDV1 to TRDJ1; unclear D gene. Germline CDR1 is TSWWSYY and CDR2 is QGS. The ends were cut back, 2 bases at V and 3 bases at J, with 19 bases in the middle. The CDR3 sequence is 17 residues long. CDR3: CALGEDCDVDPSDKLIF. The CDR3 DNA reads TGTGCTCTTGGGGAAGATTGTGACGTAGACCCCTCCGATAAACTCATCTTT.

The chain joins TRDV1 to TRDJ1; TRDD3 matches at 8 bases. This CDR3 spans 18 amino acids. The germline V gene encodes CDR1 TSWWSYY and CDR2 QGS. V lost 0 bases and J lost 5; bases outside the gene matches: 14. This CDR3 reads CALGELPFLYWGPDKLIF. The CDR3 nucleotides are TGTGCTCTTGGGGAACTTCCCTTTCTCTACTGGGGGCCGGATAAACTCATCTTT.

The table lists this clone with a few counts. This sequence joins TRDV1 and TRDJ1, with TRDD3 matching over 10 bases. The CDR3 loop spans 25 amino acids. Germline CDR1 TSWWSYY, CDR2 QGS. The V and J ends lost 3 bases and 2 bases, in that order; junction bases with no gene match: 33. For the CDR3, the DNA is TGTGCTCTTGGGGAGCCCGTGAGCCTTCGGGCCCCCCGAATTAGGGGGATACGCTATACCGATAAACTCATCTTT. The encoded protein is CALGEPVSLRAPRIRGIRYTDKLIF.

This clone was found a few times. The chain has TRDV1 and TRDJ1, with a possible D match to TRDD3 (6 bases). The CDR3 has 20 amino acids. CDR1 and CDR2 from the germline V gene are TSWWSYY and QGS. V shed 1 base and J shed 7 bases, with 31 bases lying between them. The CDR3 protein is CALGERQPLGGTRPRSKLIF. In DNA, the CDR3 is TGTGCTCTTGGGGAACGGCAACCACTTGGGGGGACGCGGCCACGAAGTAAACTCATCTTT.

The chain joins TRDV1 to TRDJ1; possible D gene TRDD2, 6 bases. Trimming left V 3 bases short and J 0 bases short, with 20 bases between. In germline, CDR1 is TSWWSYY, CDR2 QGS. The CDR3 loop spans 18 amino acids. CDR3 sequence: CALGDSPSLIPYTDKLIF. CDR3 DNA sequence: TGTGCTCTTGGGGACTCTCCTTCCCTCATACCGTACACCGATAAACTCATCTTT.